This TCR beta chain is drawn from a study of CD8+CD57+ T cells in acquired aplastic anemia. This CDR3 is 16 amino acids long. CDR1 and CDR2 (germline): SEHNR, FQNEAQ (reference sequence). The patients chosen for sequencing had shown expansion of CD8+CD57+ cells (detected by flow cytometry). The template used for profiling TCR beta VDJ and CDR3 was genomic DNA. Via MiXCR, TCRdb re-called the reads, giving one row per CDR3 protein. The sample records roughly 200,000 distinct CDR3 sequences, around 63% being singletons. As to this clonotype: No antigen is known for it. One end of the junction does not line up with germline, which may come from a read error.

Points from the study as a whole: Statistical testing detected no significant gap in CD8+ Simpson's diversity between patients and controls.

This receptor was obtained from a human donor with aplastic anemia. Source material: sorted CD4+, CD8+, or CD8+CD57+ T cells (not recorded which) from PBMCs. This chain uses TRBV7-9 with TRBJ2-1, with TRBD1 matching 9 bases. CDR3 amino acids: CASSYSRDRVSDERFF. CDR3 coding DNA: TGTGCCAGCAGTTACTCAAGGGACAGGGTTTCGGATGAGCGGTTCTTC.